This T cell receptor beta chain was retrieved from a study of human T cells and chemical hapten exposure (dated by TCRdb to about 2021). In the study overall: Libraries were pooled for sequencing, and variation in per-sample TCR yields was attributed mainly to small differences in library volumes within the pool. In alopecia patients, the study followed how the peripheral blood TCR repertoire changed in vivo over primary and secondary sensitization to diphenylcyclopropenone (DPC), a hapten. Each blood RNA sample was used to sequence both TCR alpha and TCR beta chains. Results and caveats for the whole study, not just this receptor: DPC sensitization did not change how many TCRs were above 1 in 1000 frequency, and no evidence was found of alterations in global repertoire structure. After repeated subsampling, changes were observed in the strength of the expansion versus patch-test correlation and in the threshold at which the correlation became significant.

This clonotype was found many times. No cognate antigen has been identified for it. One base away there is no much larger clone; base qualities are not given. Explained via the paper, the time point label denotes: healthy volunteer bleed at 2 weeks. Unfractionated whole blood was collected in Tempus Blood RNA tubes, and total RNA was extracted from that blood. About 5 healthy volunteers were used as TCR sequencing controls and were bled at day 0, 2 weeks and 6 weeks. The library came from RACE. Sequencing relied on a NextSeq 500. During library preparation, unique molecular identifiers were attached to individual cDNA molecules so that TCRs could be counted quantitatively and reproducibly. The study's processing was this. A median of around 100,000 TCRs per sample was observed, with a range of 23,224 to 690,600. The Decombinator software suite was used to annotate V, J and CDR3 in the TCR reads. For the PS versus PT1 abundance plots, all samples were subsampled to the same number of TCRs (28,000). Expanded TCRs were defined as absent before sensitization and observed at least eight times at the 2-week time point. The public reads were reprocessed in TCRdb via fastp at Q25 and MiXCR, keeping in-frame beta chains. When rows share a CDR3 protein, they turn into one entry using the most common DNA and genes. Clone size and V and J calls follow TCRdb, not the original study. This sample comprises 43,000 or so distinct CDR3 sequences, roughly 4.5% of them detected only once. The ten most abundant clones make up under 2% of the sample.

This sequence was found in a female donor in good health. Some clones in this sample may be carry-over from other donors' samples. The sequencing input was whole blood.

The sequenced DNA: TGTGCCAGCAGCCTCCAAGGCACCTTCGTAGCCAAAAACATTCAGTACTTC. It is translated as CASSLQGTFVAKNIQYF. The chain couples TRBV7-2 to TRBJ2-4; confidence is insufficient to name the D gene. Trimming removed 5 bases from V and 0 bases from J, leaving 17 bases between the germline ends. The germline V gene yields SGHTA for CDR1 and FQGNSA for CDR2. Reading from cysteine to phenylalanine, the CDR3 counts 17 amino acids. The retained sequence is limited to the CDR3, 51 bases, with the frame set at the first base.